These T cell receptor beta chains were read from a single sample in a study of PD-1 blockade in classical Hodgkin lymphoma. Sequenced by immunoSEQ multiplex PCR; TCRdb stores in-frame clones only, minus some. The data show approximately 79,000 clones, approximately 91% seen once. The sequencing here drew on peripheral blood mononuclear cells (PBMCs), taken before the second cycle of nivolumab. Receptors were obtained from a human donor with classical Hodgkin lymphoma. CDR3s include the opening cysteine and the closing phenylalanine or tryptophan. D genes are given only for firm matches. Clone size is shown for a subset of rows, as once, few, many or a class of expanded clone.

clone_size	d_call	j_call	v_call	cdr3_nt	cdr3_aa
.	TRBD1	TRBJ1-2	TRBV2	TGTGCCAGCAGTGCGAGACAGGGGGCCGTCGAAGGCTACACCTTC	CASSARQGAVEGYTF
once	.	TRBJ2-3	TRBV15	TGTGCCACCAGCAGATTTGCGGCCGGCACAGATACGCAGTATTTT	CATSRFAAGTDTQYF
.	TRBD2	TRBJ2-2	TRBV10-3	TGTGCCATCAGGCCTAGCGGGAGGGCCATCGGGGAGCTGTTTTTT	CAIRPSGRAIGELFF
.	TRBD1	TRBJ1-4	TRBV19	TGTGCCAGTAGTACCGAACCCGGGACAGGCACAACTAATGAAAAACTGTTTTTT	CASSTEPGTGTTNEKLFF
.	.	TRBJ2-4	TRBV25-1	TGTGCCACCCGAGGGAGAATTCAGTACTTC	CATRGRIQYF
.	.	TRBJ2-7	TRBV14	TGTGCCAGCAGCGGTTCGGGTCCCTGGTACGAGCAGTACTTC	CASSGSGPWYEQYF
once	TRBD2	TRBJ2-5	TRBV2	TGTGCCAGCAGTGAAGGGGTCGGACTAGCGGGAGAGACCCAGTACTTC	CASSEGVGLAGETQYF
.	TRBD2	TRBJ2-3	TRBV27	TGTGCCAGCAGTTTACGCGGGAGGGGTCTTGATACGCAGTATTTT	CASSLRGRGLDTQYF
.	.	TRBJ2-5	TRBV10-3	TGTGCCATCACCTCGGGCGGCAGGGAGAACCAAGAGACCCAGTACTTC	CAITSGGRENQETQYF
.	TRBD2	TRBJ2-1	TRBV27	TGTGCCAGCGCCGGGACTAGCTCCTACAATGAGCAGTTCTTC	CASAGTSSYNEQFF
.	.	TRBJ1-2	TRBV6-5	TGTGCCAGCAGTTACTCGGGGGGTCAAGGAGGTGGCTACACCTTC	CASSYSGGQGGGYTF
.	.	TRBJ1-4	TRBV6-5	TGTGCCAGCAGTTACTCTGGACCACAAACTAATGAAAAACTGTTTTTT	CASSYSGPQTNEKLFF
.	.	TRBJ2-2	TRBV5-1	TGCGCCAGCAGCTTTCGGTCGACGAACACCGGGGAGCTGTTTTTT	CASSFRSTNTGELFF
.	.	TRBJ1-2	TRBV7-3	TGTGCCAGCAGTCGCCGGGACCTTCACAACTATGGCTACACCTTC	CASSRRDLHNYGYTF
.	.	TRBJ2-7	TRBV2	TGTGCCAGCAGTGTTTACCGGGGGTCCTACGAGCAGTACTTC	CASSVYRGSYEQYF
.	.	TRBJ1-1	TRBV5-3	TGTGCCAGAAGTGAGGCAGGTAAAGGGTCGGGAGCTTTCTTT	CARSEAGKGSGAFF
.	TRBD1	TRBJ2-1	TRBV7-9	TGTGCCAGCAGCTCGGACAGGGACGGCTCCTACAATGAGCAGTTCTTC	CASSSDRDGSYNEQFF
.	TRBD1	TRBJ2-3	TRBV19	TGTGCCAGTAGTTTGGGACAGGGGGTGGCAGATACGCAGTATTTT	CASSLGQGVADTQYF
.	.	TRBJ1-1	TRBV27	TGTGCCAGCAGCCCGACAGTACCTGGGGAAGCTTTCTTT	CASSPTVPGEAFF
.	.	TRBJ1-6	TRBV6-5	TGTGCCAGCAGGGGTCAAGGGTACTCACCCCTCCACTTT	CASRGQGYSPLHF
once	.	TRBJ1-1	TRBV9	TGTGCCAGCAGCGGAGGGGCTAACACTGAAGCTTTCTTT	CASSGGANTEAFF
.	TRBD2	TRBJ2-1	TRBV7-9	TGTGCCAGCAGCCTAGCTTTGGGCCTAGCGGGGGGGAATGAGCAGTTCTTC	CASSLALGLAGGNEQFF
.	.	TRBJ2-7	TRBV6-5	TGTGCCAGCAGTAAAAGGGGTTGGGCTAACTACGAGCAGTACTTC	CASSKRGWANYEQYF